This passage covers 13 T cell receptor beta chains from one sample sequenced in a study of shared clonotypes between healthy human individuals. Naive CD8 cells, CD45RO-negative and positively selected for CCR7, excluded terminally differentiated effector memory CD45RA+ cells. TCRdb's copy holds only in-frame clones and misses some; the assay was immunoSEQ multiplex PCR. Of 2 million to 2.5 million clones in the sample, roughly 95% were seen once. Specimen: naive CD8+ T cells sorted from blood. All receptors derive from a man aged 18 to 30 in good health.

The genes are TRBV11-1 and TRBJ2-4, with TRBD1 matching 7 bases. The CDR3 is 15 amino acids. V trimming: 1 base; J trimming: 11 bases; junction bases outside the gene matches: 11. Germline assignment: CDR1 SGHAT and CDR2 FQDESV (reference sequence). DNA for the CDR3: TGTGCCAGCAGCTTAGAAGGGGGCAGTAAGGTTCTTCAGTACTTC. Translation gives CASSLEGGSKVLQYF.

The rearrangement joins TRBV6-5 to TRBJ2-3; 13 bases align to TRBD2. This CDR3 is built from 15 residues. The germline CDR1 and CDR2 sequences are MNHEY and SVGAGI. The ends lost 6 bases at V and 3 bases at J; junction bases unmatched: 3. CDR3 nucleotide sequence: TGTGCCAGCAGAGCACTAGCGGGGGGGACAGATACGCAGTATTTT. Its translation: CASRALAGGTDTQYF.

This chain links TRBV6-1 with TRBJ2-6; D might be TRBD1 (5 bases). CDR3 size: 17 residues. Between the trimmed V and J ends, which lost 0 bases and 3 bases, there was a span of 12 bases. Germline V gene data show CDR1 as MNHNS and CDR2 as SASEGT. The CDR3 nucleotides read TGTGCCAGCAGTGAAGCACAGGTGGTAGTTGGGGCCAACGTCCTGACTTTC. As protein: CASSEAQVVVGANVLTF.

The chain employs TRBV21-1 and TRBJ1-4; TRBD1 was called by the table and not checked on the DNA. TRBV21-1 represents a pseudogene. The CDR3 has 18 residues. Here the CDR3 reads CASSKRRFRQGGNEKLFF. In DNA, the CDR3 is TGTGCCAGCAGCAAAAGAAGGTTTCGACAGGGCGGGAATGAAAAACTGTTTTTT.

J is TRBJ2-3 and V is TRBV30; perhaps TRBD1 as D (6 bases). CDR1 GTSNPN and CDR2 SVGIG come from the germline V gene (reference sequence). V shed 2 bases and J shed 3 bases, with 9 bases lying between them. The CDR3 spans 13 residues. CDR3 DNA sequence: TGTGCCTGGAGTACAGGGCGAACAGATACGCAGTATTTT. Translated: CAWSTGRTDTQYF.

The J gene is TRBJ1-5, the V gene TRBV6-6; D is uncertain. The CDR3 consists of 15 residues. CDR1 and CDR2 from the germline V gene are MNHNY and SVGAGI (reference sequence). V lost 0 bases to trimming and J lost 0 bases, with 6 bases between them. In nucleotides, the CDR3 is TGTGCCAGCAGTTACTCGCTAACTAGCAATCAGCCCCAGCATTTT. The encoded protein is CASSYSLTSNQPQHF.

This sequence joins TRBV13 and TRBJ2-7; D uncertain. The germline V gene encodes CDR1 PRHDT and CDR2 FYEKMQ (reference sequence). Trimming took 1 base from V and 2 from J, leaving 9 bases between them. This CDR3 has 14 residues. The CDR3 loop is CASSLAHRPYEQYF. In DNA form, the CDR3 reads TGTGCCAGCAGCTTAGCGCACAGACCCTACGAGCAGTACTTC.

Here the CDR3 reads CASSSLDRVEKLDSYEQYF. CDR3 nucleotides: TGTGCCAGCAGCTCCCTGGACAGGGTGGAGAAATTAGATTCCTACGAGCAGTACTTC. The V and J genes are TRBV7-9 and TRBJ2-7, with 8 bases lining up with TRBD1. Unmatched junction bases numbered 18, after V lost 4 bases and J lost 1 base. Germline CDR1 SEHNR, CDR2 FQNEAQ (reference sequence). This CDR3 spans 19 amino acids. The full variable domain, with the rest looked up from reference TRBV7-9 and TRBJ2-7, is DTGVSQNPRHKITKRGQNVTFRCDPISEHNRLYWYRQTLGQGPEFLTYFQNEAQLEKSRLLSDRFSAERPKGSFSTLEIQRTEQGDSAMYLCASSSLDRVEKLDSYEQYFGPGTRLTVT.

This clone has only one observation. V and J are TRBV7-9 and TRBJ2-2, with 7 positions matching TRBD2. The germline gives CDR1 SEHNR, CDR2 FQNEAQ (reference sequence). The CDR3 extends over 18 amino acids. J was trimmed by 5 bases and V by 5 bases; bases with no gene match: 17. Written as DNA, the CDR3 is TGTGCCAGCAGCCCACCCTCCTCAGCGGGACGTCGGACCGGGGAGCTGTTTTTT. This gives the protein CASSPPSSAGRRTGELFF.

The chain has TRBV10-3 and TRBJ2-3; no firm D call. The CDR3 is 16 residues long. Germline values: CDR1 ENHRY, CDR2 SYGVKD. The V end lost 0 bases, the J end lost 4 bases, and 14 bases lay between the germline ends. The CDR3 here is CAISESPGIVADTQYF. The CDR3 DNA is TGTGCCATCAGTGAGTCCCCGGGCATAGTGGCAGATACGCAGTATTTT.

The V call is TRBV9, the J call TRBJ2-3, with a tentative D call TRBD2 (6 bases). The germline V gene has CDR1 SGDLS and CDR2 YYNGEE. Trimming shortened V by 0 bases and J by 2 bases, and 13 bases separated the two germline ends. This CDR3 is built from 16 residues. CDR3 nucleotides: TGTGCCAGCAGCGTAGCTTGGGTAGCGGACACAGATACGCAGTATTTT. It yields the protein CASSVAWVADTDTQYF.

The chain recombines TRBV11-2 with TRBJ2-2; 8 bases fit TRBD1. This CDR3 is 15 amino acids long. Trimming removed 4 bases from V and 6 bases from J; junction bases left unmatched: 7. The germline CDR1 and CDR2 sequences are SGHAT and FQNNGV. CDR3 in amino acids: CASSSPGGAAGELFF. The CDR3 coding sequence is TGTGCCAGCAGCTCCCCAGGGGGCGCGGCCGGGGAGCTGTTTTTT.

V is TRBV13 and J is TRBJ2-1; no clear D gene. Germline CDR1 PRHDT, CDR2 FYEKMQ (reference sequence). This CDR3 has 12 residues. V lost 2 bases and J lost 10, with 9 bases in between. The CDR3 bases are TGTGCCAGCAGCTTAAGCGTGAAAGAGCAGTTCTTC. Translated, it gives CASSLSVKEQFF.